This T cell receptor (beta chain) was recovered during a study of blood T cells in healthy people across ages. Study results and limitations: A conclusive naive versus antigen-experienced comparison was prevented by the unsorted PBMCs.

Sample-barcoded 5' priming and a J-beta primer mix drove a second PCR of 7 to 11 cycles. TCRdb analysed the 5' RACE reads with MiXCR anew, one entry per CDR3 protein. Of 700,000 to 900,000 distinct CDR3 sequences in the sample, approximately 55% were seen once. The CDR3 consists of 12 residues. Germline V gene data show CDR1 as MGHDK and CDR2 as SYGVNS. Trimming took off 10 bases at V and 1 base at J, with 10 bases between the two ends. In regard to this clonotype: Its antigen is not identified.

The sequencing input was blood. V gene TRBV25-1 combines with J gene TRBJ1-1; TRBD1 is a possible D gene (5 bases). The TCR sequence derives from a man older than 75 in good health. The CDR3 nucleotides read TGTGCCACGGGCAGGGCGAACACTGAAGCTTTCTTT. Its translation: CATGRANTEAFF.